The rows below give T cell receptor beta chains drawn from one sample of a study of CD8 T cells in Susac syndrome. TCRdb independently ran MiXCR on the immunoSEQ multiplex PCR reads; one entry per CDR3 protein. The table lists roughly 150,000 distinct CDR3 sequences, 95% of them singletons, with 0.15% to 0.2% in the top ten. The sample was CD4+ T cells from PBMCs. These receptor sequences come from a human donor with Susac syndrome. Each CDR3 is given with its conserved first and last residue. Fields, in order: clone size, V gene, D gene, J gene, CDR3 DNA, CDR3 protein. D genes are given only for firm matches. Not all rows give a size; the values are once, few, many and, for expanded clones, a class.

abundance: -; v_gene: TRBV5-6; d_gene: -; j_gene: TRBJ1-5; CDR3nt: TGTGCCAGCAGCTTAAGGGGCGTTAGCAATCAGCCCCAGCATTTT; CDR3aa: CASSLRGVSNQPQHF
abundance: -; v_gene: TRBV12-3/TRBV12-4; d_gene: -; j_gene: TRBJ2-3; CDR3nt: TGTGCCAGCCGTAGGGGGGCCGGCGCAGATACGCAGTATTTT; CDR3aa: CASRRGAGADTQYF
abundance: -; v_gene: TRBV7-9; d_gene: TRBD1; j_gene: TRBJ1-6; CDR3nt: TGTGCCAGCAGCTCGGGACAGGAGGTTTCACCCCTCCACTTT; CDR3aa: CASSSGQEVSPLHF
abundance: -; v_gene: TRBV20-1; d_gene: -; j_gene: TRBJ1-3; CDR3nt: TGCAGTGCCCTGGGGGCAGCGAACTCTGGAAACACCATATATTTT; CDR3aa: CSALGAANSGNTIYF
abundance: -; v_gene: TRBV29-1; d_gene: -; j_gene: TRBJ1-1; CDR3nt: TGCAGCGTTGAAGATTTCATGAACACTGAAGCTTTCTTT; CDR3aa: CSVEDFMNTEAFF
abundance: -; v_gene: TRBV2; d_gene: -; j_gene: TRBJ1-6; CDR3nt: TGTGCCAGCAGTGCGGACAGAAATTCACCCCTCCACTTT; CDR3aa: CASSADRNSPLHF
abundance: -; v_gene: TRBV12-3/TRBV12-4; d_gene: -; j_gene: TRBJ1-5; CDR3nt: TGTGCCAGCAGTTTAACCGGGCCCAATCAGCCCCAGCATTTT; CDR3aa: CASSLTGPNQPQHF
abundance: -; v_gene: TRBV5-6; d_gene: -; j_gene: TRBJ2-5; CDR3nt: TGTGCCAGCAGCTTGGATCGGGCGGAGACCCAGTACTTC; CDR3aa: CASSLDRAETQYF
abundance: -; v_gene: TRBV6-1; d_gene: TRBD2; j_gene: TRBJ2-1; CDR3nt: TGTGCCAGCAGTAAGACTAGCGGGGGGGCAATCTACAATGAGCAGTTCTTC; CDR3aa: CASSKTSGGAIYNEQFF
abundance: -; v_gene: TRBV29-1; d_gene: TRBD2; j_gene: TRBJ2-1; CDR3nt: TGCAGCGTTCGGGAATTAGCGGGGGGCGGGGAGCAGTTCTTC; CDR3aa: CSVRELAGGGEQFF
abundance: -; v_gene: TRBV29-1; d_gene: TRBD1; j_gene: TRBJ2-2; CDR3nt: TGCAGCGCGGACAGGGCGAACACCGGGGAGCTGTTTTTT; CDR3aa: CSADRANTGELFF
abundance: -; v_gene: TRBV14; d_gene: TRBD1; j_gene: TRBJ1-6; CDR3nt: TGTGCCAGCAGCCAAGACCACGGACAGGTCGATTCACCCCTCCACTTT; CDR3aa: CASSQDHGQVDSPLHF
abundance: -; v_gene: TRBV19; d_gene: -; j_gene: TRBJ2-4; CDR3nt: TGTGCCAGTAGTATCCGGGGTCCTAAAAACATTCAGTACTTC; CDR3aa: CASSIRGPKNIQYF
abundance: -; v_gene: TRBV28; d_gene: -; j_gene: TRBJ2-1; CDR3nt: TGTGCCAGCTCCGACAGCTCCTACAATGAGCAGTTCTTC; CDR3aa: CASSDSSYNEQFF
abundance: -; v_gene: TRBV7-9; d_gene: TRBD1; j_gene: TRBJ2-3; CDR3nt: TGTGCCAGCAGTATTCGGACAGGGGGCGGCACAGATACGCAGTATTTT; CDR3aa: CASSIRTGGGTDTQYF
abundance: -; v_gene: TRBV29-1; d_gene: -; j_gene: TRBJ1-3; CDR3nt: TGCAGCGTTGCGGCAGGGTCCGGAAACACCATATATTTT; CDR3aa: CSVAAGSGNTIYF
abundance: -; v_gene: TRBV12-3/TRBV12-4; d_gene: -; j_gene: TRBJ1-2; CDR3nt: TGTGCCAGCAGTCCGGGGGGCCCGGCAGTTAGCTACACCTTC; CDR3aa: CASSPGGPAVSYTF
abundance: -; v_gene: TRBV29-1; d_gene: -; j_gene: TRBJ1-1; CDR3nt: TGCAGCGGCCGACAGGAAACTGAAGCTTTCTTT; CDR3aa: CSGRQETEAFF
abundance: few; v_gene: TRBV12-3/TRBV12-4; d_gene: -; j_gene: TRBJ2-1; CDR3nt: TGTGCCAGCAGTTTTGTCGATGAGCAGTTCTTC; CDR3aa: CASSFVDEQFF
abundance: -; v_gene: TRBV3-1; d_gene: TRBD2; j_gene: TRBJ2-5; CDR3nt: TGTGCCAGCGCAACTAGCGGGGGGTCCCAAGAGACCCAGTACTTC; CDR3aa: CASATSGGSQETQYF
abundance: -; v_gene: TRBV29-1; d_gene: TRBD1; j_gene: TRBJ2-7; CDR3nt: TGCAGCGCTCGGACAGGGAAATCCTACGAGCAGTACTTC; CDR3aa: CSARTGKSYEQYF
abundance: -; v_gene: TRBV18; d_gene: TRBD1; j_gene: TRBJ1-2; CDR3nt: TGTGCCAGCTCACCAAACCCGGGACAGATCTATGGCTACACCTTC; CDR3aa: CASSPNPGQIYGYTF
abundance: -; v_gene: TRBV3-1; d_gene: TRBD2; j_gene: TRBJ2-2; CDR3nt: TGTGCCAGCAGACCCAGCGGGGGGAACACCGGGGAGCTGTTTTTT; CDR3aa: CASRPSGGNTGELFF
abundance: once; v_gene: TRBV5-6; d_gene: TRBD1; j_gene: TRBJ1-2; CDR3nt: TGTGCCAGCAGCGCCACAGGGGGCAGCTATGGCTACACCTTC; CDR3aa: CASSATGGSYGYTF
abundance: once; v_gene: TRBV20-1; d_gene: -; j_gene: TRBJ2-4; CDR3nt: TGCAGTGCTGCCGGGGGAGTAAACATTCAGTACTTC; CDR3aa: CSAAGGVNIQYF
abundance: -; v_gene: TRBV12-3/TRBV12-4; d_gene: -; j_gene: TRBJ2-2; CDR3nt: TGTGCCAGCAGTTTACTCGGGGTCACCGGGGAGCTGTTTTTT; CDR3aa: CASSLLGVTGELFF
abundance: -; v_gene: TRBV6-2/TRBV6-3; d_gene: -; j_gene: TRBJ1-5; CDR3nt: TGTGCCAGCAGGGTAAGCGGTTTAGTCCATCAGCCCCAGCATTTT; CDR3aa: CASRVSGLVHQPQHF
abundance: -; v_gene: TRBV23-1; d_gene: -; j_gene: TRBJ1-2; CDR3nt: TGCGCCAGCAGTTTTACAGGGCCTCTTCATGGCTACACCTTC; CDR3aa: CASSFTGPLHGYTF
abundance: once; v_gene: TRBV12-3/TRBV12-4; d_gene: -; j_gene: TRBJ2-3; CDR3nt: TGTGCCAGCAGTTACCGCGGGGGCCTCACAGATACGCAGTATTTT; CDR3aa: CASSYRGGLTDTQYF
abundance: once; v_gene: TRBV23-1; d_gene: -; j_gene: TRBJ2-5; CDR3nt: TGCGCCAGCAGTTTTCTTGGGGGGGCAGTGGAGACCCAGTACTTC; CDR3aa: CASSFLGGAVETQYF
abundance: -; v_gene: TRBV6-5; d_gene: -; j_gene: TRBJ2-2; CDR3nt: TGTGCCAGCAGTTACTCCCCAGGGTCGCCCGGGGAGCTGTTTTTT; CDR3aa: CASSYSPGSPGELFF
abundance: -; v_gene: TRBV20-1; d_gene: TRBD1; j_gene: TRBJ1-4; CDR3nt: TGCAGTGCTAGTGTGACAGGGGGCGCGACTAATGAAAAACTGTTTTTT; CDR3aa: CSASVTGGATNEKLFF
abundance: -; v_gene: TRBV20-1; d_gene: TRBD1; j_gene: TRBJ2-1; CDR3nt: TGCAGTGCTAGAGCCAGGGGGCAGAGGAGTGAGCAGTTCTTC; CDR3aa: CSARARGQRSEQFF
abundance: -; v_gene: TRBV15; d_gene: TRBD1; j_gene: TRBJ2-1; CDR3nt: TGTGCCACCAGCAGACACCTAACAGGGGGCGATGAGCAGTTCTTC; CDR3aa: CATSRHLTGGDEQFF
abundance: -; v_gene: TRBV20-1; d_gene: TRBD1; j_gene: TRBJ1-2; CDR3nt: TGCAGTGCTAGCGAGGACAGGTCCAAGAATGGCTACACCTTC; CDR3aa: CSASEDRSKNGYTF
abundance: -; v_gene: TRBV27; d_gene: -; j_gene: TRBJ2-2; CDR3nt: TGTGCCAGCAGTTTAGAGGCGGCCGGGGAGCTGTTTTTT; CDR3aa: CASSLEAAGELFF
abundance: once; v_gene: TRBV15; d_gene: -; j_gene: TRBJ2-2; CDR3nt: TGTGCCACCAGCAGAGCGGATAGTCACACCGGGGAGCTGTTTTTT; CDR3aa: CATSRADSHTGELFF
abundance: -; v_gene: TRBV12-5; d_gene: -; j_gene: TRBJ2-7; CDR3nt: TGTGCTACCAGGGGGGTGGACTACGAGCAGTACTTC; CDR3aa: CATRGVDYEQYF
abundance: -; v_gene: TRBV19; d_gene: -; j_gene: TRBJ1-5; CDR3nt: TGTGCCAGTAGTCTCGCCAGTCATAGCAATCAGCCCCAGCATTTT; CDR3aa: CASSLASHSNQPQHF
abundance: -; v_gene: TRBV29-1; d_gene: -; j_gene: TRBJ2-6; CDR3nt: TGCAGCGTTGAAGATCCAACACCAGGGGCCAACGTCCTGACTTTC; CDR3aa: CSVEDPTPGANVLTF
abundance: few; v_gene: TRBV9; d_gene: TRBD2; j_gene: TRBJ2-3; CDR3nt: TGTGCCAGCAGCGCCGGGACTAGCGGCACAGATACGCAGTATTTT; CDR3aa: CASSAGTSGTDTQYF
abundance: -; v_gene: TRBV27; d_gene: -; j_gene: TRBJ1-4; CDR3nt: TGTGCCAGCGGGACGACTGCAACTAGAGGAAAACTGTTTTTT; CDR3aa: CASGTTATRGKLFF
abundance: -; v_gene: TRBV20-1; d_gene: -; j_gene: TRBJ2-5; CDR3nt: TGCAGTGCGACAGTCCAGGGAGAGACCCAGTACTTC; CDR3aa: CSATVQGETQYF
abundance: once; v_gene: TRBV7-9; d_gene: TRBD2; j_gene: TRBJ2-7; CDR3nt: TGTGCCAGCAGCTTAGAGCGGGGGCTCATGTACTTC; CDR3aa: CASSLERGLMYF
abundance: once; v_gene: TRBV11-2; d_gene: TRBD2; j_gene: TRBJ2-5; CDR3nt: TGTGCCAGCAGCATAGGACTAGCGGGCCTACAAGAGACCCAGTACTTC; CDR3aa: CASSIGLAGLQETQYF
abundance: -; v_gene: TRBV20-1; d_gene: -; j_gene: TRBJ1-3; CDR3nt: TGCAGTGCAGGGACTTCCCACTCTGGAAACACCATATATTTT; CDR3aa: CSAGTSHSGNTIYF
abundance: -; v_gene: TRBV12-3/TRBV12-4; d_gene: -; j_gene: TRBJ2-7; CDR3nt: TGTGCCAGCAAGTCTGAGGGACAAGCCTACGAGCAGTACTTC; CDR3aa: CASKSEGQAYEQYF
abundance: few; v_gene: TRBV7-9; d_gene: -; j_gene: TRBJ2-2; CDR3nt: TGTGCCAGCAGCTTAGAGGCCGGGGAGCTGTTTTTT; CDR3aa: CASSLEAGELFF
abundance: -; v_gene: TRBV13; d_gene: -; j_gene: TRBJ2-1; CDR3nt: TGTGCCAGCCTTCGAGGGCCCCTGGGGAATGAGCAGTTCTTC; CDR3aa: CASLRGPLGNEQFF
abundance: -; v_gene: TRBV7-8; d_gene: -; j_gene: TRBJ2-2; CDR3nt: TGTGCCAGCAGCTTAGAGGCGAGGGCCGGGGAGCTGTTTTTT; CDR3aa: CASSLEARAGELFF
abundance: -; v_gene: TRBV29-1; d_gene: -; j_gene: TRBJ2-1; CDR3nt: TGCAGCGCAGGACGAAGAGGCCACAATGAGCAGTTCTTC; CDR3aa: CSAGRRGHNEQFF
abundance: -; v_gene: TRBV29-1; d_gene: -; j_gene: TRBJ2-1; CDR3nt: TGCAGCGTTGAAACGCAGGGACAGTTCTTC; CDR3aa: CSVETQGQFF
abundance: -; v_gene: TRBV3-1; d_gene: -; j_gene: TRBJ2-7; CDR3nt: TGTGCCAGCAGCCAAGTTGAAGTTGGCGAGCAGTACTTC; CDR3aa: CASSQVEVGEQYF
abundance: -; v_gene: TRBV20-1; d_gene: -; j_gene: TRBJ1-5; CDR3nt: TGCAGTGCTTCCCGGGAGAATCAGCCCCAGCATTTT; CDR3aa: CSASRENQPQHF
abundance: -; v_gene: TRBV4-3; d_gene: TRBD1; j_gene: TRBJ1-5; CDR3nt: TGCGCCAGCAGCCAAACTACAGGGGGCCCGGCGAATCAGCCCCAGCATTTT; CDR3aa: CASSQTTGGPANQPQHF